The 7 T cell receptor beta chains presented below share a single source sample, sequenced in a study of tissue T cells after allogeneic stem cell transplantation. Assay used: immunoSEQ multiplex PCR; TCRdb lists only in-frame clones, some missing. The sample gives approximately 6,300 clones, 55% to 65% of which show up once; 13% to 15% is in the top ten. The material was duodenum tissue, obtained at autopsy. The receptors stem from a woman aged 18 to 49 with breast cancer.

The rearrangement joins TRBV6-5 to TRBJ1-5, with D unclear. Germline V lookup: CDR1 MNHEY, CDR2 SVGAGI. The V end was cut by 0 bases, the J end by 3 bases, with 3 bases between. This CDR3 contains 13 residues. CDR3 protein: CASSYSNNQPQHF. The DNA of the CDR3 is TGTGCCAGCAGTTACTCCAACAATCAGCCCCAGCATTTT.

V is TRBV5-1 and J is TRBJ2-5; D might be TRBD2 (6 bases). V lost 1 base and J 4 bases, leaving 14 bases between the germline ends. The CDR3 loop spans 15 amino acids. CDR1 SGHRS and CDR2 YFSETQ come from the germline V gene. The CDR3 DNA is TGCGCCAGCAGCTTGCAGGACCAGGGAGGAGAGACCCAGTACTTC. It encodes CASSLQDQGGETQYF.

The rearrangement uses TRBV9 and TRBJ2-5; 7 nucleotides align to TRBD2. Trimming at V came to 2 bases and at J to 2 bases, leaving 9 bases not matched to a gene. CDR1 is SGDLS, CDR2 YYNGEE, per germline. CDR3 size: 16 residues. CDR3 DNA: TGTGCCAGCAGCGTCTCCGGGACTACAAGTCAAGAGACCCAGTACTTC. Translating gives CASSVSGTTSQETQYF. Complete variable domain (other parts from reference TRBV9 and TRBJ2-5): DSGVTQTPKHLITATGQRVTLRCSPRSGDLSVYWYQQSLDQGLQFLIQYYNGEERAKGNILERFSAQQFPDLHSELNLSSLELGDSALYFCASSVSGTTSQETQYFGPGTRLLVL.

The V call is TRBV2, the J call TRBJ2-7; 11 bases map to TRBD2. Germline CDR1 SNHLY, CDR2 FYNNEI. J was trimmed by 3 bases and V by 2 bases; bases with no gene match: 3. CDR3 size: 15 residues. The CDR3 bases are TGTGCCAGCAGTGAATTGACTAGCGGGGACTACGAGCAGTACTTC. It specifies CASSELTSGDYEQYF.

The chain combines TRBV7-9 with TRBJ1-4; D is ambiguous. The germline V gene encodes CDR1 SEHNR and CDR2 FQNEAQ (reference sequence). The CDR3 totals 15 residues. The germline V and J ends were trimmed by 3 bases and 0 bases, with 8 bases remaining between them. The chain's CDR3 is CASSLGLPTNEKLFF. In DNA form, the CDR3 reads TGTGCCAGCAGCTTGGGTCTCCCAACTAATGAAAAACTGTTTTTT.

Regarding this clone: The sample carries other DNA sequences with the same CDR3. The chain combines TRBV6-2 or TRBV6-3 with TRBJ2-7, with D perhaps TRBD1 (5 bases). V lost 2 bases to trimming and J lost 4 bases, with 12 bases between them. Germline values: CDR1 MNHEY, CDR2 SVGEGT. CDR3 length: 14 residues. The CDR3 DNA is TGTGCCAGCAGTTACGTGTCAGGGTCTTACGAGCAGTACTTC. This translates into CASSYVSGSYEQYF.

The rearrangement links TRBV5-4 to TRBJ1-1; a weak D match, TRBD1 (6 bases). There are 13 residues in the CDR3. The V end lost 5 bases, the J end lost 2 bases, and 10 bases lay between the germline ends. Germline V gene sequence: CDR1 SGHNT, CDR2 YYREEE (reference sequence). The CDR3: CASRAGHNTEAFF. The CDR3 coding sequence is TGTGCCAGCAGGGCGGGACACAACACTGAAGCTTTCTTT.